The 22 T cell receptor beta chains below all came from one sample that was sequenced in a study of shared clonotypes between healthy human individuals. Some clones are missing from TCRdb's copy, which holds only in-frame ones; the method was immunoSEQ multiplex PCR. This sample has 850,000 to 1,200,000 clones, with around 76% found just once. The sample taken for sequencing was memory CD4+ T cells sorted from blood. Subset in this sample: CD45RA-negative fraction. These receptors all come from a young man in good health.

This clone was seen only a few times. CDR3 DNA: TGTGCCAGCAGCAAAGGAACAGGGGCACGCGGGGAGCTGTTTTTT. Its protein is CASSKGTGARGELFF. The V call is TRBV21-1, the J call TRBJ2-2; the D call of TRBD1 is as the table states it, not checked on the DNA. TRBV21-1 is a known pseudogene. This CDR3 is 15 amino acids long.

The CDR3 loop reads CASSQEWPPNNSPLHF. CDR3 coding DNA: TGCGCCAGCAGCCAAGAATGGCCCCCCAACAATTCACCCCTCCACTTT. This sequence joins TRBV4-1 and TRBJ1-6; D unclear. Germline CDR1 reads MGHRA; CDR2 reads YSYEKL. The length of the CDR3 is 16 residues. The ends were cut back, 0 bases at V and 7 bases at J, with 13 bases in the middle.

The chain employs TRBV30 and TRBJ1-1, with unresolved D. This CDR3 has 15 amino acids. Trimming removed 1 base from V and 0 bases from J, with 12 bases in between. The V gene's germline CDR1 is GTSNPN and CDR2 SVGIG (reference sequence). CDR3 region: CAWSALGVLNTEAFF. CDR3 sequence (DNA): TGTGCCTGGAGTGCCCTGGGAGTACTGAACACTGAAGCTTTCTTT. Full variable domain (missing parts from reference TRBV30 and TRBJ1-1): SQTIHQWPATLVQPVGSPLSLECTVEGTSNPNLYWYRQAAGRGLQLLFYSVGIGQISSEVPQNLSASRPQDRQFILSSKKLLLSDSGFYLCAWSALGVLNTEAFFGQGTRLTVV.

This clone was seen a few times. This chain links TRBV5-1 with TRBJ2-7; either TRBD1 or TRBD2 may supply D (6 bases each). Germline lookup yields CDR1 SGHRS and CDR2 YFSETQ. The CDR3 has 15 amino acids. V lost 4 bases, J lost 3 bases, and 17 bases lay in between. The chain's CDR3 is CASSPWGDKLYEQYF. CDR3 sequence (DNA): TGCGCCAGCAGCCCGTGGGGGGACAAGCTCTACGAGCAGTACTTC. The variable domain in full, with the rest retrieved from reference TRBV5-1 and TRBJ2-7, is KAGVTQTPRYLIKTRGQQVTLSCSPISGHRSVSWYQQTPGQGLQFLFEYFSETQRNKGNFPGRFSGRQFSNSRSEMNVSTLELGDSALYLCASSPWGDKLYEQYFGPGTRLTVT.

The chain joins TRBV6-4 to TRBJ2-3; D perhaps matches TRBD2 (5 bases). This CDR3 region has 16 residues. Germline V gene lookup returns CDR1 MRHNA and CDR2 SNTAGT. V was cut by 0 bases and J by 0 bases, with 10 bases left in between. DNA of the CDR3: TGTGCCAGCAGTGACTCGAGGGATTATAGCACAGATACGCAGTATTTT. It is translated as CASSDSRDYSTDTQYF.

About this clone: A single base separates this from a much larger clone, so it may be a read error. This chain links TRBV6-5 with TRBJ2-3, with 9 bases lining up with TRBD2. V lost 6 bases, J lost 1 base, and 2 bases stayed unmatched. This CDR3 region has 14 residues. Germline V gene lookup returns CDR1 MNHEY and CDR2 SVGAGI. Here the CDR3 DNA reads TGTGCCAGCAGGCGGACTAGCGGCACAGATACGCAGTATTTT. It translates to CASRRTSGTDTQYF.

Comment on this clone: Relative to the germline gene, one junction end is altered; a read error may explain this. This chain links TRBV6-6 with TRBJ2-7; D is unresolved. The CDR3 is 12 residues long. The germline CDR1 and CDR2 sequences are MNHNY and SVGAGI (reference sequence). In DNA, the CDR3 is TGTGCCATCAGTGGAGACTCCTACGAGCAGTACTTC. This sequence encodes CAISGDSYEQYF.

This rearrangement joins TRBV9 to TRBJ1-6, with TRBD1 identical over 7 bases. The germline V gene has CDR1 SGDLS and CDR2 YYNGEE. V was pared by 0 bases and J by 10 bases, with 1 base of the junction left unmatched. The CDR3 loop spans 13 amino acids. As DNA, the CDR3 is TGTGCCAGCAGCGTAGAGGGGGCCTCACCCCTCCACTTT. The encoded protein is CASSVEGASPLHF.

The V gene is TRBV19, the J gene TRBJ2-7, with D maybe TRBD1 (5 bases). Between the trimmed V and J ends, which lost 10 bases and 2 bases, there was a span of 15 bases. Germline V gene data show CDR1 as LNHDA and CDR2 as SQIVND (reference sequence). This CDR3 comprises 13 residues. CDR3 region: CATMGRSTYEQYF. In DNA form, the CDR3 reads TGTGCCACCATGGGGCGTTCTACCTACGAGCAGTACTTC.

This chain links TRBV5-5 with TRBJ1-5, with D uncertain. Trimming pared 0 bases from V and 7 bases from J, leaving 14 bases between. The germline CDR1 and CDR2 sequences are SGHKS and YYEKEE (reference sequence). The CDR3 covers 15 residues. In DNA, the CDR3 is TGTGCCAGCAGCTTGGCCGCGGCCCCGAGCCAGCCCCAGCATTTT. This encodes CASSLAAAPSQPQHF.

The chain recombines TRBV5-4 with TRBJ2-1; D perhaps matches TRBD2 (6 bases). V was clipped by 0 bases and J by 10 bases, with 8 bases between them. The CDR3 totals 12 residues. CDR1 and CDR2 from the germline V gene are SGHNT and YYREEE (reference sequence). The DNA of the CDR3 is TGTGCCAGCAGCTTGGGCGGACTAGAGCAGTTCTTC. This gives the protein CASSLGGLEQFF.

V gene TRBV30 combines with J gene TRBJ2-3; 10 positions agree with TRBD2. This CDR3 has 16 amino acids. The J segment lost 2 bases and the V segment lost 0 bases, leaving 5 bases of the junction unmatched. The germline V gene encodes CDR1 GTSNPN and CDR2 SVGIG (reference sequence). CDR3 loop: CAWSVGLAGATDTQYF. In nucleotides, the CDR3 is TGTGCCTGGAGTGTAGGGCTAGCGGGGGCCACAGATACGCAGTATTTT. Full variable domain (missing parts from reference TRBV30 and TRBJ2-3): SQTIHQWPATLVQPVGSPLSLECTVEGTSNPNLYWYRQAAGRGLQLLFYSVGIGQISSEVPQNLSASRPQDRQFILSSKKLLLSDSGFYLCAWSVGLAGATDTQYFGPGTRLTVL.

Only one count was recorded for this clone. This chain connects TRBV2 to TRBJ2-1, with D perhaps TRBD1 (7 bases). The CDR3 contains 15 residues. From germline, CDR1 is SNHLY and CDR2 FYNNEI. V was pared by 4 bases and J by 6 bases, with 16 bases between. The CDR3: CASSVQGGELNEQFF. The CDR3 DNA reads TGTGCCAGCAGTGTTCAGGGGGGAGAACTCAATGAGCAGTTCTTC.

The CDR3: CASSLTGGFSPLHF. Here the CDR3 DNA reads TGTGCCAGCAGCTTAACAGGTGGTTTTTCACCCCTCCACTTT. V is TRBV7-9 and J is TRBJ1-6, with D possibly matching TRBD1 (5 bases). The CDR3 length is 14 residues. The V end lost 2 bases, the J end lost 9 bases, and 11 bases lay between the germline ends. CDR1 and CDR2 (germline): SEHNR, FQNEAQ (reference sequence).

V is TRBV5-6 and J is TRBJ2-3, with D possibly being TRBD2 (5 bases). Germline V gene data show CDR1 as SGHDT and CDR2 as YYEEEE. The CDR3 has 15 amino acids. V gave up 1 base and J gave up 5 bases, with 14 bases separating them. The CDR3 DNA sequence: TGTGCCAGCAGCTTGTCCTTGAGGGTCCAAGATACGCAGTATTTT. Translated, it gives CASSLSLRVQDTQYF.

This chain connects TRBV14 to TRBJ1-2, with D unresolved. This CDR3 has 14 amino acids. Germline values: CDR1 SGHDN, CDR2 FVKESK. The V end was cut by 3 bases, the J end by 7 bases, with 15 bases between. CDR3 residues: CASSQSAFSSGYTF. The DNA of the CDR3 is TGTGCCAGCAGCCAGAGCGCTTTTAGCTCTGGCTACACCTTC.

The rearrangement joins TRBV27 to TRBJ2-1; 8 bases match TRBD2. Trimming removed 7 bases from V and 7 bases from J; junction bases left unmatched: 12. The CDR3 consists of 15 residues. Germline lookup yields CDR1 MNHEY and CDR2 SMNVEV (reference sequence). The CDR3 is CASTLGRRGVNEQFF. The CDR3 coding sequence is TGTGCCAGCACCCTCGGCCGGCGGGGGGTAAATGAGCAGTTCTTC.

V usage is TRBV5-1 and J usage is TRBJ1-1, with D possibly being TRBD1 (6 bases). Germline CDR1 is SGHRS and CDR2 is YFSETQ. The CDR3 runs 15 residues. V lost 2 bases, J lost 4 bases, and 15 bases lay in between. The CDR3 loop reads CASSFWGPLGTEAFF. The CDR3 region has the DNA TGCGCCAGCAGCTTTTGGGGGCCCTTGGGCACTGAAGCTTTCTTT.

The CDR3 DNA sequence: TGCAGCGTCAGACTAGCGGCTGCCAGCACAGATACGCAGTATTTT. Protein product: CSVRLAAASTDTQYF. The J gene is TRBJ2-3, the V gene TRBV29-1; 9 positions match TRBD2. The CDR3 loop spans 15 amino acids. The J segment lost 0 bases and the V segment lost 6 bases, leaving 7 bases of the junction unmatched. CDR1 is SQVTM and CDR2 is ANQGSEA in the germline V gene.

This clone has a single count. The chain is built from TRBV5-1 and TRBJ2-5, with TRBD1 matching over 7 bases. Germline V gives CDR1 SGHRS, CDR2 YFSETQ. CDR3 length: 14 amino acids. Losses at the gene ends were 4 bases for V and 7 bases for J; bases not matched to a gene: 10. CDR3 region: CASSTGDRAATQYF. CDR3 nucleotides: TGCGCCAGCAGCACCGGCGACAGGGCGGCGACCCAGTACTTC.

The rearrangement links TRBV11-2 to TRBJ1-3, with 7 bases that match TRBD1. The CDR3 has 15 amino acids. The V segment lost 4 bases and the J segment 4 bases; nucleotides outside the gene matches: 7. Germline V lookup: CDR1 SGHAT, CDR2 FQNNGV. This chain's CDR3 is CASSWDSQSGNTIYF. CDR3 in DNA: TGTGCCAGCAGCTGGGACAGTCAATCCGGAAACACCATATATTTT.

V is TRBV19 and J is TRBJ2-5, with TRBD2 matching 10 bases. In germline, CDR1 is LNHDA, CDR2 SQIVND (reference sequence). V shed 4 bases, J shed 9 bases, and the junction held 11 bases outside the gene matches. This CDR3 is 15 amino acids long. CDR3 bases: TGTGCCAGTAGTACCCTAGCGGGAGAGCAGACAGCCCAGTACTTC. Encoded protein: CASSTLAGEQTAQYF.